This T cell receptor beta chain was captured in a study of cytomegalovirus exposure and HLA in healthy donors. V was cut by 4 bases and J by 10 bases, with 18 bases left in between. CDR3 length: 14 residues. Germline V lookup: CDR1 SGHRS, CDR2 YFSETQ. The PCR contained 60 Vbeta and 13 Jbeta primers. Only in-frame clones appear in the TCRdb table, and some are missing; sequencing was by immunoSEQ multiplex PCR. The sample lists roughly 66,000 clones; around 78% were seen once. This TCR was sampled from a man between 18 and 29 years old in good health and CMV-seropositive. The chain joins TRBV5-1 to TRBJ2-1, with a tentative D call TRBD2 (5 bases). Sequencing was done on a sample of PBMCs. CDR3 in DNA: TGCGCCAGCAGCACTCACCGAACAGCGGAGGAGCAGTTCTTC. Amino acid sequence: CASSTHRTAEEQFF.